The clone carrying this T cell receptor (beta chain) appeared a few times. Its antigen is as yet unknown. MiXCR was run by TCRdb on the 5' RACE reads, yielding one entry per CDR3 protein. The sample holds some 250,000 distinct CDR3 sequences; approximately 9% are singletons and the top ten take under 25%. These data belong to a study of T-cell memory formation after mild COVID-19. Study at large: TCR clusters were mostly confined to one donor each.

Study-level results: Researchers report contracting CD4+ clones mostly in CM and EM, with CD8+ clones in EMRA. Pre-infection memory carried some responding clones, suggesting that cross-reactive memory joined. For second-wave clones that peaked at day 37, SARS-CoV-2 specificity went unverified.

The sequencing sample was made of PBMCs or a T cell subset sorted from them (not recorded which). This clonotype was sampled from a man between 18 and 35 years old who had mild COVID-19 (a few samples of this study predate the infection). Cell type and time point are not known.

The CDR3, as DNA: TGCGCCAGCAGCCAATTAGGACCCTACAATGAGCAGTTCTTC. Translating gives CASSQLGPYNEQFF. This chain links TRBV4-1 with TRBJ2-1; no definite D call. CDR1 is MGHRA, CDR2 YSYEKL, per germline. This CDR3 spans 14 amino acids. Between the trimmed V and J ends, which lost 2 bases and 2 bases, there was a span of 7 bases.